A selection of T cell receptor beta chains follows, all from one sample in a study of blood T cell repertoires in COVID-19. Profiling relied on immunoSEQ multiplex PCR, and the TCRdb table lists in-frame clones only, not all of them. The repertoire holds about 140,000 clones, more than 60% seen once, with approximately 9.4% in the top ten. Sequencing was done on a sample of peripheral blood. The receptors originated from a woman aged 45-59 years with active or convalescent COVID-19. CDR3s include the opening cysteine and the closing phenylalanine or tryptophan. A D gene is named only where the DNA matches it firmly. The size entry is marked missing in some rows and otherwise reads once, few, many or a size class.

V gene	clone size	D gene	J gene	CDR3 DNA	CDR3 protein
TRBV19	.	TRBD1	TRBJ1-4	TGTGCCAGTAGTCGCAAGGGGGCGCGGGGTGAAAAACTGTTTTTT	CASSRKGARGEKLFF
TRBV30	.	.	TRBJ1-5	TGTGCCTGGAGAACGGGAGGGGATCAGCCCCAGCATTTT	CAWRTGGDQPQHF
TRBV5-1	.	TRBD2	TRBJ2-7	TGCGCCAGCAGCTTGGGGCTAGCGGGAAGCGAGCAGTACTTC	CASSLGLAGSEQYF
TRBV6-5	few	TRBD1	TRBJ1-3	TGTGCCAGCAGTTCGACAGGGGGAGGAAACACCATATATTTT	CASSSTGGGNTIYF
TRBV11-2	.	TRBD2	TRBJ2-1	TGTGCCAGCAGCTTAAAACTAGCGGGGGCCAATGAGCAGTTCTTC	CASSLKLAGANEQFF
TRBV21-1	.	.	TRBJ2-2	TGTGCCAGCAGCCCTCGTGGGGGGGTATTTTACACCGGGGAGCTGTTTTTT	CASSPRGGVFYTGELFF
TRBV24-1	.	.	TRBJ1-1	TGTGCCACTAAGCGGGGCGCGGGTACTGAAGCTTTCTTT	CATKRGAGTEAFF
TRBV7-2	.	.	TRBJ2-5	TGTGCCAGCAGCTCGCTGGGGGGCCAAGAGACCCAGTACTTC	CASSSLGGQETQYF
TRBV28	many	TRBD1	TRBJ2-7	TGTGCCAGCAGTCCCGCAATTACAGGGGGGCCCTACGAGCAGTACTTC	CASSPAITGGPYEQYF
TRBV19	.	TRBD1	TRBJ2-3	TGTGCCAGTAGGAGACAGGGAAACACAGATACGCAGTATTTT	CASRRQGNTDTQYF
TRBV4-3	.	.	TRBJ2-1	TGCGCCAGCAGCCAAGGGAGGGAGAACTACTACAATGAGCAGTTCTTC	CASSQGRENYYNEQFF
TRBV7-2	.	TRBD2	TRBJ2-7	TGTGCCAGCAGCACCTCAGGCGGGCGGGGGGGGTCCCCCTACGAGCAGTACTTC	CASSTSGGRGGSPYEQYF
TRBV28	.	.	TRBJ1-2	TGTGCCAGCAGTTTCGACAGCCTGGGGGGCTACACCTTC	CASSFDSLGGYTF
TRBV9	.	TRBD1	TRBJ1-2	TGTGCCAGCAGCTCCCAGGAGGGGGCGGATAACTATGGCTACACCTTC	CASSSQEGADNYGYTF
TRBV30	.	.	TRBJ2-7	TGTGCCTTGACCAGGTTGAGCTCCTACGAGCAGTACTTC	CALTRLSSYEQYF
TRBV13	.	.	TRBJ1-1	TGTGCCAGCAGCCTGGGCCCTGAAGCTTTCTTT	CASSLGPEAFF
TRBV30	few	.	TRBJ2-5	TGTGCCTGGAGCCGCGGGCGGTGGGCAGAGACCCAGTACTTC	CAWSRGRWAETQYF